The T cell receptor (beta chain) under discussion was sequenced for a study of CD8+CD57+ T cells in acquired aplastic anemia. Study at large: The mean DNA yield obtained from sorted CD4+ and CD8+ cells came to roughly 3.4 ug. Notes on the study in general: Overlap between patients and controls comprised roughly 28 CD8+ CDR3 sequences. Patients and controls were not found to differ significantly in CD8+ Simpson's diversity.

Germline V lookup: CDR1 SGHTA, CDR2 FQGTGA. The CDR3 has 15 residues. Trimming stripped 4 bases from V and 9 bases from J, with 18 bases between. Genomic DNA served as template for TCR beta VDJ and CDR3 profiling. Via MiXCR, TCRdb re-called the reads, giving one row per CDR3 protein. This table holds some 410,000 distinct CDR3 sequences, 65% to 80% found once. Comment on this clonotype: Its matching antigen is unknown.

Material: sorted CD4+, CD8+, or CD8+CD57+ T cells (not recorded which) from PBMCs. This clonotype originated in a human donor in good health, serving as a control. V and J are TRBV7-3 and TRBJ2-2; the D gene is possibly TRBD2 (6 bases). The DNA of the CDR3 is TGTGCCAGCAGCTCTGCGGCGGGGCCTTCCTGGGAGCTGTTTTTT. Residues: CASSSAAGPSWELFF.